Below are 21 T cell receptor beta chains sequenced from a single sample in a study of shared clonotypes between healthy human individuals. Sequencing was performed with immunoSEQ multiplex PCR; in TCRdb, only in-frame clones are kept and a portion is missing. The sample lists 400,000 to 600,000 clones, 75% to 80% occurring once. The sequenced sample was PBMCs. These receptors came from a woman aged 40-49 years in good health. Some clones in this sample may be carry-over from other donors' samples.

About this clone itself: A much larger clone lies a single base off, so this may be a read error. This chain uses TRBV29-1 with TRBJ2-3; D perhaps matches TRBD1 (6 bases). The V gene lost 7 bases and the J gene lost 5 bases, with 13 bases spanning the gap. The CDR3 runs 12 residues. Germline lookup yields CDR1 SQVTM and CDR2 ANQGSEA. DNA for the CDR3: TGCAGCGAACAGGGCCCCATAGATACGCAGTATTTT. Translation gives CSEQGPIDTQYF.

The J gene is TRBJ2-7, the V gene TRBV15, with a possible D match to TRBD1 (6 bases). CDR1 LNHNV and CDR2 YYDKDF come from the germline V gene (reference sequence). The CDR3 extends over 16 amino acids. Between the trimmed V and J ends, which lost 0 bases and 7 bases, there was a span of 19 bases. The CDR3 is CATSRDDQPWDTEQYF. The CDR3 DNA is TGTGCCACCAGCAGAGATGATCAACCGTGGGACACGGAGCAGTACTTC.

The chain uses TRBV28 and TRBJ2-1; 9 bases are shared with TRBD2. Germline loops: CDR1 MDHEN, CDR2 SYDVKM. J gave up 4 bases and V 2 bases, and 9 bases lay outside the gene matches. The CDR3 extends over 17 amino acids. In nucleotides, the CDR3 is TGTGCCAGCAGTTTACTAAACCGACTAGCGGTTTACAATGAGCAGTTCTTC. This codes for CASSLLNRLAVYNEQFF.

The chain recombines TRBV15 with TRBJ2-7; D tentatively reads TRBD1 or TRBD2 (5 bases each). V shed 1 base and J shed 2 bases, with 9 bases lying between them. Germline assignment: CDR1 LNHNV and CDR2 YYDKDF (reference sequence). This CDR3 region has 14 residues. The CDR3 reads CATSRGGNPYEQYF. In nucleotides, the CDR3 is TGTGCCACCAGCAGAGGGGGGAACCCCTACGAGCAGTACTTC.

This chain uses TRBV19 with TRBJ1-5; unclear D gene. The length of the CDR3 is 13 residues. Trimming removed 5 bases at V and 7 bases at J, with 12 bases between. In germline, CDR1 is LNHDA, CDR2 SQIVND (reference sequence). The CDR3: CASSPSVGQPQHF. The CDR3 DNA is TGTGCCAGTAGTCCCAGTGTTGGCCAGCCCCAGCATTTT.

The V gene is TRBV19, the J gene TRBJ2-2; D is uncertain. The CDR3 covers 15 residues. From germline, CDR1 is LNHDA and CDR2 SQIVND (reference sequence). The V and J ends lost 3 bases and 3 bases respectively, with 11 bases between them. CDR3 sequence: CASSIQRADTGELFF. The CDR3 region has the DNA TGTGCCAGTAGTATCCAACGGGCGGACACCGGGGAGCTGTTTTTT.

The chain combines TRBV7-2 with TRBJ2-1, with 9 positions matching TRBD2. The CDR3 is made up of 16 amino acids. Losses at the gene ends were 1 base for V and 4 bases for J; bases not matched to a gene: 5. The germline gives CDR1 SGHTA, CDR2 FQGNSA. CDR3 bases: TGTGCCAGCAGCTTAGAAGGCGGGAGGGGGTACAATGAGCAGTTCTTC. Protein: CASSLEGGRGYNEQFF.

The chain carries TRBV5-4 and TRBJ2-7, with D possibly TRBD1 on 6 matching bases. V lost 0 bases and J 4 bases, leaving 8 bases between the germline ends. Looked up from germline, CDR1 is SGHNT and CDR2 is YYREEE (reference sequence). The CDR3 consists of 13 residues. The CDR3, as DNA: TGTGCCAGCAGCTTGGCAGGGGTTTACGAGCAGTACTTC. Encoded protein: CASSLAGVYEQYF.

The V call is TRBV6-5, the J call TRBJ2-5, with TRBD1 matching over 8 bases. The assigned J gene may be wrong: the sequence end matches TRBJ2-7 better. CDR1 and CDR2 (germline): MNHEY, SVGAGI. This CDR3 has 14 residues. The CDR3 DNA follows: TGTGCCAGCAGTTACGGACAGGGATACTACGAGCAGTACTTC. Its protein product is CASSYGQGYYEQYF.

This clone was counted only a few times. The chain recombines TRBV19 with TRBJ1-5; 9 bases agree with TRBD1. The CDR3 sequence is 15 residues long. Germline V gene data show CDR1 as LNHDA and CDR2 as SQIVND (reference sequence). Trimming removed 7 bases from V and 2 bases from J; junction bases left unmatched: 6. The CDR3 region has the DNA TGTGCCAGTAAACGGACAGGGGCGGGCAATCAGCCCCAGCATTTT. It codes for CASKRTGAGNQPQHF.

The chain is built from TRBV2 and TRBJ1-2; D possibly corresponds to TRBD1 (5 bases). This CDR3 comprises 16 residues. In germline, CDR1 is SNHLY, CDR2 FYNNEI. Trimming took off 2 bases at V and 2 bases at J, with 15 bases between the two ends. CDR3 loop: CASSEWGRVGNYGYTF. The CDR3 bases are TGTGCCAGCAGTGAATGGGGCAGGGTGGGGAACTATGGCTACACCTTC.

CDR3 nucleotide sequence: TGTGCCAGCAGTCCCAAAGGTAGCCGGCTTGTATCTGGGGGCTACACCTTC. Its translation is CASSPKGSRLVSGGYTF. The gene calls are TRBV2 and TRBJ1-2; D gene ambiguous. The CDR3 consists of 17 residues. Germline CDR1 is SNHLY and CDR2 is FYNNEI. With 5 bases removed from V and 8 bases from J, the gap between germline ends came to 27 bases. Variable domain in full (rest from reference TRBV2 and TRBJ1-2): EPEVTQTPSHQVTQMGQEVILRCVPISNHLYFYWYRQILGQKVEFLVSFYNNEISEKSEIFDDQFSVERPDGSNFTLKIRSTKLEDSAMYFCASSPKGSRLVSGGYTFGSGTRLTVV.

The rearrangement links TRBV11-2 to TRBJ1-4, with 11 bases that match TRBD1. Germline V gene lookup returns CDR1 SGHAT and CDR2 FQNNGV. This CDR3 region has 19 residues. V gave up 0 bases and J gave up 0 bases; unmatched junction bases: 6. The CDR3: CASSLDWDRGKTTNEKLFF. The CDR3 DNA sequence: TGTGCCAGCAGCTTAGATTGGGACAGGGGGAAAACAACTAATGAAAAACTGTTTTTT.

The chain links TRBV7-9 to TRBJ2-1; 15 bases are shared with TRBD2. V shed 5 bases and J 8 bases; nucleotides not matched to a gene: 1. The CDR3 length is 14 residues. CDR1 is SEHNR and CDR2 is FQNEAQ in the germline V gene (reference sequence). The CDR3 DNA follows: TGTGCCAGCAGCCGGACTAGCGGGAGGGATGAGCAGTTCTTC. Translating it yields CASSRTSGRDEQFF.

CDR3 protein: CASSYSGRPQFF. The CDR3 DNA reads as TGTGCCAGCAGTTACAGCGGGAGGCCCCAGTTCTTC. The gene calls are TRBV2 and TRBJ2-1, with 9 positions matching TRBD2. Germline V gene data show CDR1 as SNHLY and CDR2 as FYNNEI. V was pared by 5 bases and J by 13 bases, with 6 bases of the junction left unmatched. The length of the CDR3 is 12 residues. The full variable domain, rest sourced from reference TRBV2 and TRBJ2-1, is EPEVTQTPSHQVTQMGQEVILRCVPISNHLYFYWYRQILGQKVEFLVSFYNNEISEKSEIFDDQFSVERPDGSNFTLKIRSTKLEDSAMYFCASSYSGRPQFFGPGTRLTVL.

In DNA form, the CDR3 reads TGCAGCGTTGAGCCAGATACGCAGTATTTT. Protein: CSVEPDTQYF. The gene calls are TRBV29-1 and TRBJ2-3; D is unclear. V was pared by 3 bases and J by 4 bases, with 2 bases between. This CDR3 has 10 residues. Germline V CDR1 and CDR2: SQVTM, ANQGSEA.

In its sample, this clone was seen a few times. The chain carries TRBV28 and TRBJ1-5, with TRBD1 identical over 7 bases. Germline trimming cut 5 bases from V and 5 bases from J; bases unmatched to any gene: 6. The V gene's germline CDR1 is MDHEN and CDR2 SYDVKM. The CDR3 loop spans 14 amino acids. The CDR3 DNA sequence: TGTGCCAGCAGTGGAGGGGGCGTAGATCAGCCCCAGCATTTT. Translated, it gives CASSGGGVDQPQHF.

This rearrangement joins TRBV5-1 to TRBJ1-2; 10 nucleotides match TRBD1. The CDR3 sequence is 14 residues long. With 1 base clipped from V and 10 bases from J, the junction kept 7 bases outside the gene matches. The V gene's germline CDR1 is SGHRS and CDR2 YFSETQ. The CDR3 is CASSLMPGQGYYTF. In DNA form, the CDR3 reads TGCGCCAGCAGCTTGATGCCGGGACAGGGGTACTACACCTTC.

This chain links TRBV6-1 with TRBJ2-7; 9 nucleotides agree with TRBD1. CDR1 MNHNS and CDR2 SASEGT come from the germline V gene. The CDR3 sequence is 16 residues long. V lost 2 bases and J lost 1; bases outside the gene matches: 6. CDR3 sequence reads: CASSETPGQGSYEQYF. In DNA form, the CDR3 reads TGTGCCAGCAGTGAAACCCCGGGACAGGGTTCCTACGAGCAGTACTTC.

The rearrangement joins TRBV30 to TRBJ2-3, with TRBD2 identical over 9 bases. Trimming took 2 bases from V and 5 from J; bases not matched to a gene: 8. CDR3 length: 15 residues. Looked up from germline, CDR1 is GTSNPN and CDR2 is SVGIG (reference sequence). The CDR3 spells CAWSRASGTGDTQYF. CDR3 sequence (DNA): TGTGCCTGGAGTAGGGCTAGCGGGACGGGAGATACGCAGTATTTT. Full variable domain (remainder filled in from reference TRBV30 and TRBJ2-3): SQTIHQWPATLVQPVGSPLSLECTVEGTSNPNLYWYRQAAGRGLQLLFYSVGIGQISSEVPQNLSASRPQDRQFILSSKKLLLSDSGFYLCAWSRASGTGDTQYFGPGTRLTVL.

CDR3 protein: CASSKSGTRSDTQYF. The CDR3 coding sequence is TGTGCCAGCAGTAAAAGCGGGACTAGGTCAGATACGCAGTATTTT. This rearrangement joins TRBV28 to TRBJ2-3; 8 nucleotides align to TRBD2. V gave up 5 bases and J gave up 4 bases; unmatched junction bases: 8. Germline V gene sequence: CDR1 MDHEN, CDR2 SYDVKM. The CDR3 contains 15 residues.